The sequence of this TCR beta chain was determined in a study of cytomegalovirus exposure and HLA in healthy donors. Study at large: The roughly 120 validation repertoires, a later analysis reported, used the same platform as the approximately 700 first-cohort repertoires. Broader study findings: It was found in a later analysis that first-cohort TCR clusters tended to co-occur in the 100 to 150 validation repertoires.

This clone was counted a single time. What it recognizes is unknown. The CDR3 consists of 13 residues. Germline CDR1 and CDR2: MNHNS and SASEGT. Trimming cost V 6 bases and J 9 bases, with 17 bases left between them. Profiled with immunoSEQ multiplex PCR; TCRdb holds only in-frame clones, not every one. The sample lists around 60,000 clones, around 90% occurring once. The chain couples TRBV6-1 to TRBJ1-2; D is unresolved. Sequencing was done on a sample of PBMCs. The receptor was derived from a man between 18 and 29 years old in good health and CMV-seronegative. Here the CDR3 DNA reads TGTGCCAGCAGGGAACCGGGAGTTGAGCGCTACACCTTC. Protein product: CASREPGVERYTF.